This TCR beta chain came from a study of T-cell reconstitution after alpha-beta-depleted transplantation in children. Library preparation (for TCRbeta) was performed with unique molecular identifiers. Each CDR3 protein gets one entry after TCRdb re-called the PCR reads with MiXCR. Of some 600,000 distinct CDR3 sequences listed, around a sixth are singletons. Trimming took 0 bases from V and 4 from J, leaving 10 bases between them. The CDR3 is 14 residues long. CDR1 and CDR2 (germline): SGHDT, YYEEEE. The rearrangement uses TRBV5-6 and TRBJ2-5, with a weak D call TRBD2 (5 bases). The sequence came from a human donor who donated a stem cell graft to a child with acute myeloid leukemia. The specimen was PBMCs from the stem cell graft donor, collected from the stem cell graft. This CDR3 is CASSLGLGRETQYF. CDR3 in DNA: TGTGCCAGCAGCTTGGGTCTGGGGAGAGAGACCCAGTACTTC.